The T cell receptor (beta chain) described here comes from a study of shared clonotypes between healthy human individuals. General study points: In the sorted subsets, rarefaction showed sequencing was incomplete despite large depth.

A note on this clone: Its antigen is unknown.

V shed 5 bases and J shed 2 bases, with 15 bases lying between them. The germline V gene has CDR1 GTSNPN and CDR2 SVGIG (reference sequence). The CDR3 is made up of 14 amino acids. Libraries were prepared by immunoSEQ multiplex PCR; TCRdb keeps only in-frame clonotypes and omits some of them. This table has approximately 1,000,000 clones, 75% to 85% appearing once. Sequenced input: memory CD4+ T cells from PBMCs. The sample's subset: CD45RA-negative fraction. The chain links TRBV30 to TRBJ1-2; tentative D call: TRBD1 (5 bases). The TCR sequence derives from a man between 18 and 35 years old in good health. Some clones in this sample may be carry-over from other donors' samples. The CDR3 nucleotides are TGTGCCTGGTGGAGGCCGGGGGTGAACTATGGCTACACCTTC. It yields the protein CAWWRPGVNYGYTF.